One and the same sample provided the 5 T cell receptor beta chains below, sequenced in a study of Tregs in tolerant kidney transplant recipients. Some clones are missing from TCRdb's copy, which holds only in-frame ones; the method was immunoSEQ multiplex PCR. Seen in this sample are 25,000 or so clones; the ten most common clones hold 4.1%. Mixed chimerism was transient after nonmyeloablative marrow transplants from related graft donors. The sample here was CD4+ T cells from blood (PBMCs), taken 6 months after the transplant. The receptors here all came from a human patient who received a combined kidney and bone marrow transplant. The graft donor may be the source of some T cells.

Comments on this clone: Coverage ceases 3 residues before the CDR3 finishes, and the germline J gene fills in the end. The chain joins TRBV20-1 to TRBJ2-7; 11 bases agree with TRBD1. The CDR3 consists of 15 residues. CDR1 is DFQATT, CDR2 SNEGSKA, per germline (reference sequence). Unmatched junction bases numbered 8, after V lost 4 bases and J lost 3 bases. The covered CDR3 bases are TGCAGTGCTACCTCCGAGGGGACAGGGGGCTACGAG. Its translation: CSATSEGTGGYE. The full CDR3 protein reads CSATSEGTGGYEQYF.

With regard to this clone: The read comes to an end 3 residues before the CDR3 does, leaving the germline J gene to fill in the end. The chain employs TRBV6-1 and TRBJ1-1, with D unclear. The CDR3 consists of 14 residues. Germline loops: CDR1 MNHNS, CDR2 SASEGT. The V end was cut by 4 bases, the J end by 2 bases, with 11 bases between. The CDR3 sequence: CASSAAGSNTEAFF. CDR3 bases read: TGTGCCAGCAGTGCAGCCGGTTCAAACACTGAA.

Concerning this clone itself: The CDR3 end lies 3 residues beyond the end of the read and is filled in from the germline J gene. The chain carries TRBV2 and TRBJ1-2; 9 bases are a match to TRBD1. The length of the CDR3 is 13 residues. CDR1 is SNHLY, CDR2 FYNNEI, per germline. V lost 7 bases and J lost 4; bases outside the gene matches: 4. CDR3 sequence: CASIDRGVYGYTF. The sequenced CDR3 bases are TGTGCCAGCATAGACAGGGGGGTCTATGGC.

Comment on this clone: Sequence at one end of the junction differs from germline and may be a read error. The read finishes 3 residues shy of the CDR3 end, and the germline J gene is used to complete it. The rearrangement links TRBV4-2 to TRBJ1-4; 7 bases are a match to TRBD1. Germline V gene data show CDR1 as LGHNA and CDR2 as YNFKEQ. This CDR3 has 16 residues. This CDR3 reads CASSPDPQGPNEKLFF. Incomplete CDR3 DNA: TGCGCCAGCAGCCCCGACCCACAGGGGCCTAATGAAAAA.

As regards this clone: The CDR3 extends 3 residues past the end of the read, so its final part is completed from the germline J gene. J is TRBJ1-1 and V is TRBV7-2; D gene ambiguous. Germline V gene data show CDR1 as SGHTA and CDR2 as FQGNSA. The V end lost 4 bases, the J end lost 1 base, and 10 bases lay between the germline ends. The CDR3 length is 14 residues. This chain's CDR3 is CASSSGRQNTEAFF. The CDR3 DNA, read in part, is TGTGCCAGCAGCTCAGGCAGACAGAACACTGAA.